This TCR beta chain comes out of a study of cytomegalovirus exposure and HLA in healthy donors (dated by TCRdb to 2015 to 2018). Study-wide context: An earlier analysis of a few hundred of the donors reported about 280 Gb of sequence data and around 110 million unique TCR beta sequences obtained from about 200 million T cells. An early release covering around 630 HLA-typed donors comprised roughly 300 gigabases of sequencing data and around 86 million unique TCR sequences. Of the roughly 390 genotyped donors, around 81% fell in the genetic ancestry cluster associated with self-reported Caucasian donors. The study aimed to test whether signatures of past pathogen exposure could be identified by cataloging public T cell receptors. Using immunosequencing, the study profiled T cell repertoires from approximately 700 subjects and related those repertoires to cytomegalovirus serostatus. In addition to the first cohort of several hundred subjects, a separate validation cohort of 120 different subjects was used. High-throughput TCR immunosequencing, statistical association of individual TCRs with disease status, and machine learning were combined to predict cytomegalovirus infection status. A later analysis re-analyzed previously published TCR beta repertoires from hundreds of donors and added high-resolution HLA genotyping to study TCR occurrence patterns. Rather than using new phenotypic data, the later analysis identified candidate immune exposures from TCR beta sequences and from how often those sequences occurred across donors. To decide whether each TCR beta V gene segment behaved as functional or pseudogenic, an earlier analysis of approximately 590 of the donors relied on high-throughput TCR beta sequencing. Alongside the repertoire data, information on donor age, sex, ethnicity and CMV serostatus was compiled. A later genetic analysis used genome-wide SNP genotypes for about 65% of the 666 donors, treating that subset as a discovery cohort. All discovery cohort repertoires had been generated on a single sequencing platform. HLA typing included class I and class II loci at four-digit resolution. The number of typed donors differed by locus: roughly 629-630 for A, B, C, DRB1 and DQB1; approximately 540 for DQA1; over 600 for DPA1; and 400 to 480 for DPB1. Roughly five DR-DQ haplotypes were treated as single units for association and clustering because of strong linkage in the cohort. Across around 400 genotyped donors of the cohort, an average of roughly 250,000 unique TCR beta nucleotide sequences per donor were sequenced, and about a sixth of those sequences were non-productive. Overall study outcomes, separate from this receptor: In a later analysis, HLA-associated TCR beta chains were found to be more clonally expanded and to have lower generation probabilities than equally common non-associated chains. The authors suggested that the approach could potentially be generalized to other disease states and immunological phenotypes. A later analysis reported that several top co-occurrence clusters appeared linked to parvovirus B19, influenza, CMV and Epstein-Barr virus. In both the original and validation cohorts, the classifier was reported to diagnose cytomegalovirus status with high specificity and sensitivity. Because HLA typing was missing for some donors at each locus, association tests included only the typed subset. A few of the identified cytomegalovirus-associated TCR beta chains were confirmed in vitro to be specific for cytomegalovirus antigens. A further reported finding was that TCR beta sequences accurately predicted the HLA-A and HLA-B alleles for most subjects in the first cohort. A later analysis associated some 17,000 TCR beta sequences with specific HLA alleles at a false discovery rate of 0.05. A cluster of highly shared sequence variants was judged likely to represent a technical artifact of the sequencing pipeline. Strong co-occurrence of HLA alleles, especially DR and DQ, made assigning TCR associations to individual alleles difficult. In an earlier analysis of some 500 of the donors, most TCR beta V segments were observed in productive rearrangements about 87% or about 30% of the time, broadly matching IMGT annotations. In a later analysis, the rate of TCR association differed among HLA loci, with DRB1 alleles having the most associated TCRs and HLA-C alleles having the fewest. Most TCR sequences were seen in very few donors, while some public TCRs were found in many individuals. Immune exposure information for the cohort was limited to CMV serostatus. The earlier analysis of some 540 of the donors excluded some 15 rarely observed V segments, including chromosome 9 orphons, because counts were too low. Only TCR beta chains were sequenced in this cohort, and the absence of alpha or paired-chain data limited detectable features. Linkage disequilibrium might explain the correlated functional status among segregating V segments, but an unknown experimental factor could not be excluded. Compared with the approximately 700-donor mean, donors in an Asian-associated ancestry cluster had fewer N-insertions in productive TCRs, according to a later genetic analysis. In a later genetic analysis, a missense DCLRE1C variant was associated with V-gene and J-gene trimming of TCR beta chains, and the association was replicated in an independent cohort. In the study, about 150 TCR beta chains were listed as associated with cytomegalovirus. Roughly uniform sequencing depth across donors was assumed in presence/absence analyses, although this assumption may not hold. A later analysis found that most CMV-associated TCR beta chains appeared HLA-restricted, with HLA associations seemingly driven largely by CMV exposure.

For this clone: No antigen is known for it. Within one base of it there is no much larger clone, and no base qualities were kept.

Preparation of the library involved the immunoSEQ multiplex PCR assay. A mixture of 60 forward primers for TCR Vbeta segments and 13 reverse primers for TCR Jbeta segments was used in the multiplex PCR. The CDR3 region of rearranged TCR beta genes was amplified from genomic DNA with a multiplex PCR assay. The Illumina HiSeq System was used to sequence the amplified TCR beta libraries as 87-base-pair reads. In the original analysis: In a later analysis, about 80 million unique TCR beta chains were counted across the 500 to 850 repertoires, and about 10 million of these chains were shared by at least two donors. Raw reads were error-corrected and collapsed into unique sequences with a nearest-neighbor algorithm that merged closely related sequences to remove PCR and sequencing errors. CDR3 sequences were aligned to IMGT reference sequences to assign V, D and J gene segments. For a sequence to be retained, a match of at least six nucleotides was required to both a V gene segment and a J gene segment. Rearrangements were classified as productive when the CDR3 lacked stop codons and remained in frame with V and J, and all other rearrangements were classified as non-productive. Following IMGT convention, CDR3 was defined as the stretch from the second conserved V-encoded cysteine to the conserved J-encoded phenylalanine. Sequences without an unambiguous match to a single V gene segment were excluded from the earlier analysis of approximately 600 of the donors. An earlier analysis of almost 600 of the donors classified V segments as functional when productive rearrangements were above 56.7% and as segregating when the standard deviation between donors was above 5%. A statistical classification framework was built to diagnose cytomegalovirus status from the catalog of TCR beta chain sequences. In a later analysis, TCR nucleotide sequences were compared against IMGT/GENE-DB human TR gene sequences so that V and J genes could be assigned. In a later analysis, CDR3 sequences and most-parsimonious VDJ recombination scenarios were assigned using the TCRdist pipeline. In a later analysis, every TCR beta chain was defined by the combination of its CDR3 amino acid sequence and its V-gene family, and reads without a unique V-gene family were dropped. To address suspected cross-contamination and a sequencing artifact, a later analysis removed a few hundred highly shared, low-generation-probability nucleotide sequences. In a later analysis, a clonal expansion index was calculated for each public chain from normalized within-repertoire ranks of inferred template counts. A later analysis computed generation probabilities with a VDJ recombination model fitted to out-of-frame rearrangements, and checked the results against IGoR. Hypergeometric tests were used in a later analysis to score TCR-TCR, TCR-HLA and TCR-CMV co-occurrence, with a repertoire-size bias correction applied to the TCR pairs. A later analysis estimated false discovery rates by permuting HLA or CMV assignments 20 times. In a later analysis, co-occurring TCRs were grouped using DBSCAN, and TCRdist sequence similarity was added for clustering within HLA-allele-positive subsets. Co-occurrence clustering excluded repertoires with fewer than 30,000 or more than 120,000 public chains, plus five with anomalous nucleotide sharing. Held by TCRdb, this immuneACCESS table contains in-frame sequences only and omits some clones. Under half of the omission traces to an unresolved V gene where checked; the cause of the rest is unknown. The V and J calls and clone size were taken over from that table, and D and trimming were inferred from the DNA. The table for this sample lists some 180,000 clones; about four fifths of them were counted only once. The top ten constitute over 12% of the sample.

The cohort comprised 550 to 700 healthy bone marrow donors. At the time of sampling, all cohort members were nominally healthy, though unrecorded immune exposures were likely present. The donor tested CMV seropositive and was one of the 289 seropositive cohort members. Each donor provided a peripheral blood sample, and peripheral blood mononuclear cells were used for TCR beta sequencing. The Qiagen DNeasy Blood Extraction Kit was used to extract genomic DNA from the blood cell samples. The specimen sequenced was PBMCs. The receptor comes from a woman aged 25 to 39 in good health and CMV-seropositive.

The CDR3 sequence is CASSLAQNYGYTF. The DNA sequence reads TGCGCCAGCAGCTTGGCACAGAACTATGGCTACACCTTC. The V and J genes are TRBV5-1 and TRBJ1-2, with the D gene not clear enough to name. CDR1 and CDR2, looked up from the germline V gene, are SGHRS and YFSETQ. The trim is 0 bases for V and 2 bases for J, with a gap of 5 bases between the germline ends. The CDR3 goes from the cysteine to the phenylalanine over 13 residues. Here the CDR3 DNA is all that survives: 39 bases in frame from base 1.